The count of the clone carrying this T cell receptor (beta chain) is one. Produced via immunoSEQ multiplex PCR; TCRdb's table is partial and in-frame only. The sample carries about 23,000 clones, about 88% recorded once. The data were obtained in a study of blood T cell repertoires in COVID-19. At the level of the study: Whether acute or convalescent, the COVID-19 samples came from the United States, Italy and Spain. From T cells, B-cell-depleted T cells, or PBMCs came the material, which was cDNA or gDNA.

Germline V gene lookup returns CDR1 LNHNV and CDR2 YYDKDF (reference sequence). This CDR3 region has 13 residues. J gave up 9 bases and V 3 bases, and 3 bases lay outside the gene matches. Specimen: peripheral blood. The receptor comes from a man between 65 and 85 years old in a cohort sampled during active COVID-19. The chain is built from TRBV15 and TRBJ2-2; 8 bases are a match to TRBD1. The DNA for the CDR3 is TGTGCCACCAGCAGCAGGGGGCACCGGGAGCTGTTTTTT. Its translation is CATSSRGHRELFF.